These 15 T cell receptor beta chains came from one sample sequenced in a study of cytomegalovirus exposure and HLA in healthy donors. Both 60 Vbeta primers and 13 Jbeta primers went into the PCR. Here immunoSEQ multiplex PCR was the method, and the copy in TCRdb shows in-frame clones only, minus some. This specimen shows 21,000 or so clones; the ten leading clones hold 22%. Specimen: PBMCs. These receptors were taken from a man in his 60s in good health and CMV-seropositive.

The chain recombines TRBV5-8 with TRBJ1-1, with D uncertain. V was cut by 2 bases and J by 1 base, with 15 bases left in between. Germline V gene sequence: CDR1 SGHTS, CDR2 YDEGEE. The CDR3 sequence is 16 residues long. The CDR3 protein is CASSLASAVGNTEAFF. The DNA of the CDR3 is TGTGCCAGCAGCTTAGCCTCGGCGGTTGGGAACACTGAAGCTTTCTTT.

The chain joins TRBV6-5 to TRBJ1-2; 8 bases are shared with TRBD1. This CDR3 has 12 residues. After removal of 8 bases from V and 8 bases from J, the junction contained 7 bases not matched to a gene. Germline V gene sequence: CDR1 MNHEY, CDR2 SVGAGI. The CDR3 region has the DNA TGTGCCAGCGGACAGGGAGGCCTAGGCTACACCTTC. It yields the protein CASGQGGLGYTF.

The chain recombines TRBV18 with TRBJ2-7, with TRBD1 identical over 9 bases. After removal of 3 bases from V and 3 bases from J, the junction contained 3 bases not matched to a gene. Germline CDR1 and CDR2: KGHSH and LQKENI. The CDR3 spans 14 residues. For the CDR3, the DNA is TGTGCCAGCTCACCGGGACAGGGAGACTACGAGCAGTACTTC. Protein sequence: CASSPGQGDYEQYF. The entire variable domain, with the rest obtained from reference TRBV18 and TRBJ2-7, is as follows: NAGVMQNPRHLVRRRGQEARLRCSPMKGHSHVYWYRQLPEEGLKFMVYLQKENIIDESGMPKERFSAEFPKEGPSILRIQQVVRGDSAAYFCASSPGQGDYEQYFGPGTRLTVT.

The V call is TRBV15, the J call TRBJ1-3; D is perhaps TRBD1 (6 bases). The germline V gene encodes CDR1 LNHNV and CDR2 YYDKDF (reference sequence). This CDR3 region has 17 residues. The V end lost 1 base, the J end lost 0 bases, and 13 bases lay between the germline ends. CDR3 amino acids: CATSRVRTADSGNTIYF. CDR3 nucleotide sequence: TGTGCCACCAGCAGAGTGAGGACAGCCGACTCTGGAAACACCATATATTTT.

On this clone itself: Other DNA sequences in this sample translate to the same CDR3. This sequence joins TRBV2 and TRBJ1-1; the match to TRBD1 covers 9 bases. The CDR3 loop spans 15 amino acids. Germline V gene lookup returns CDR1 SNHLY and CDR2 FYNNEI. V was pared by 6 bases and J by 0 bases, with 5 bases of the junction left unmatched. The CDR3 here is CASRIQGAVNTEAFF. The CDR3 nucleotides are TGTGCCAGCAGGATACAGGGGGCAGTGAACACTGAAGCTTTCTTT. The variable domain in full, with the rest retrieved from reference TRBV2 and TRBJ1-1, is EPEVTQTPSHQVTQMGQEVILRCVPISNHLYFYWYRQILGQKVEFLVSFYNNEISEKSEIFDDQFSVERPDGSNFTLKIRSTKLEDSAMYFCASRIQGAVNTEAFFGQGTRLTVV.

The chain has TRBV9 and TRBJ2-1, with TRBD2 matching 10 bases. There are 16 residues in the CDR3. CDR1 SGDLS and CDR2 YYNGEE come from the germline V gene. Germline trimming cut 3 bases from V and 6 bases from J; bases unmatched to any gene: 9. Here the CDR3 DNA reads TGTGCCAGCAGCGAGGGAGGGACTAGCGATACCAATGAGCAGTTCTTC. This sequence encodes CASSEGGTSDTNEQFF. The entire variable domain, with the rest obtained from reference TRBV9 and TRBJ2-1, is as follows: DSGVTQTPKHLITATGQRVTLRCSPRSGDLSVYWYQQSLDQGLQFLIQYYNGEERAKGNILERFSAQQFPDLHSELNLSSLELGDSALYFCASSEGGTSDTNEQFFGPGTRLTVL.

In nucleotides, the CDR3 is TGTGCCAGCAGCTTGGACAGGGGTGTGAAAGAGACCCAGTACTTC. Residues: CASSLDRGVKETQYF. The chain employs TRBV5-4 and TRBJ2-5, with 7 bases that match TRBD1. The CDR3 is 15 amino acids. CDR1 SGHNT and CDR2 YYREEE come from the germline V gene (reference sequence). V was clipped by 0 bases and J by 3 bases; unmatched bases: 5. Filled out from reference TRBV5-4 and TRBJ2-5, the complete variable domain reads ETGVTQSPTHLIKTRGQQVTLRCSSQSGHNTVSWYQQALGQGPQFIFQYYREEENGRGNFPPRFSGLQFPNYSSELNVNALELDDSALYLCASSLDRGVKETQYFGPGTRLLVL.

The V call is TRBV27, the J call TRBJ2-2, with 7 bases that match TRBD2. After removal of 5 bases from V and 4 bases from J, the junction contained 7 bases not matched to a gene. This CDR3 is 15 amino acids long. Per the germline V gene, CDR1 is MNHEY and CDR2 is SMNVEV (reference sequence). The CDR3 is CASSTQAGVTGELFF. CDR3 DNA sequence: TGTGCCAGCAGTACCCAGGCGGGGGTCACCGGGGAGCTGTTTTTT.

The CDR3 region is CAWSRDTGELFF. The CDR3 DNA is TGTGCCTGGAGTCGAGATACCGGGGAGCTGTTTTTT. The V and J genes are TRBV30 and TRBJ2-2; no firm D call. V was cut by 2 bases and J by 5 bases, with 6 bases left in between. Per the germline V gene, CDR1 is GTSNPN and CDR2 is SVGIG (reference sequence). The CDR3 loop spans 12 amino acids.

CDR3 coding DNA: TGCGCCAGCAGCTTGGACGGACAGGGATACAATGAGCAGTTCTTC. It codes for CASSLDGQGYNEQFF. V usage is TRBV5-1 and J usage is TRBJ2-1; TRBD1 aligns across 8 bases. Germline V lookup: CDR1 SGHRS, CDR2 YFSETQ. This CDR3 is built from 15 residues. V gave up 0 bases and J gave up 4 bases; unmatched junction bases: 3.

The chain couples TRBV7-9 to TRBJ1-4, with 8 bases fitting TRBD1. This CDR3 region has 15 residues. Germline values: CDR1 SEHNR, CDR2 FQNEAQ (reference sequence). Unmatched junction bases numbered 4, after V lost 7 bases and J lost 0 bases. The CDR3 reads CASNQGAPTNEKLFF. For the CDR3, the DNA is TGTGCCAGCAACCAGGGGGCCCCAACTAATGAAAAACTGTTTTTT.

This chain joins TRBV2 and TRBJ1-2; perhaps TRBD1 as D (6 bases). Trimming took off 8 bases at V and 0 bases at J, with 10 bases between the two ends. CDR3 length: 13 amino acids. Germline V lookup: CDR1 SNHLY, CDR2 FYNNEI. The CDR3 loop reads CASSTGANYGYTF. The CDR3 coding sequence is TGTGCCAGCTCGACAGGTGCTAACTATGGCTACACCTTC.

The chain uses TRBV5-4 and TRBJ1-1; 11 bases align to TRBD1. The germline CDR1 and CDR2 sequences are SGHNT and YYREEE (reference sequence). Trimming took 2 bases from V and 4 from J; bases not matched to a gene: 4. This CDR3 spans 15 amino acids. CDR3 region: CASSFPGQGGTEAFF. Written as DNA, the CDR3 is TGTGCCAGCAGCTTTCCGGGACAGGGGGGCACTGAAGCTTTCTTT.

The chain uses TRBV19 and TRBJ1-4, with TRBD1 matching 9 bases. Germline V lookup: CDR1 LNHDA, CDR2 SQIVND (reference sequence). The CDR3 is 16 amino acids. The V segment lost 7 bases and the J segment 7 bases; nucleotides outside the gene matches: 13. The CDR3: CASIWTGALPVEKLFF. CDR3 DNA: TGTGCCAGTATTTGGACAGGGGCCCTCCCTGTTGAAAAACTGTTTTTT.

The chain carries TRBV5-6 and TRBJ1-5; the D gene is possibly TRBD1 (5 bases). CDR1 is SGHDT, CDR2 YYEEEE, per germline. The length of the CDR3 is 14 residues. V was cut by 0 bases and J by 5 bases, with 9 bases left in between. The CDR3 loop reads CASSLVGLDQPQHF. DNA for the CDR3: TGTGCCAGCAGCTTGGTGGGGCTCGATCAGCCCCAGCATTTT.